The subject of this entry is one TCR beta chain. Sequencing used immunoSEQ multiplex PCR; TCRdb keeps in-frame clones, though not all of them. This sample has 9,500 to 12,000 clones, with approximately 69% found just once. Germline values: CDR1 SGHTA, CDR2 FQGNSA. The CDR3 is 13 residues long. Trimming left V 10 bases short and J 3 bases short, with 15 bases between. This sample was taken from a study of chemoradiotherapy in HPV16-positive cancers. Repertoires were sampled repeatedly during chemoradiotherapy. V gene TRBV7-2 combines with J gene TRBJ1-2; D is undetermined. This material was obtained from a patient who underwent chemoradiotherapy. The source of this sequence is a human donor with HPV-associated anogenital cancer. The CDR3: CATSGWVDYGYTF. The CDR3 bases are TGTGCCACCTCGGGATGGGTGGACTATGGCTACACCTTC.